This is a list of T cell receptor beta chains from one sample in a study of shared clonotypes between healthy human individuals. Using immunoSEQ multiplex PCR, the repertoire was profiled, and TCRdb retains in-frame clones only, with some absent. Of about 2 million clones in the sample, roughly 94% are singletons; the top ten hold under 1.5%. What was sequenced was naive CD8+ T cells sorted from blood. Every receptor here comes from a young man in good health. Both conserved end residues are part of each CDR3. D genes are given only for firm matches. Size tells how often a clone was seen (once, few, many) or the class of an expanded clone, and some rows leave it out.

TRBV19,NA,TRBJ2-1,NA,CASSHNPETYNEQFF,TGTGCCAGTAGTCATAATCCCGAAACCTACAATGAGCAGTTCTTC
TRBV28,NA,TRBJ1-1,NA,CASSFRGARETEAFF,TGTGCCAGCAGTTTTCGGGGGGCGAGGGAAACTGAAGCTTTCTTT
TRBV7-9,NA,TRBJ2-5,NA,CASSHSRTGEETQYF,TGTGCCAGCAGCCACTCGAGGACGGGCGAAGAGACCCAGTACTTC
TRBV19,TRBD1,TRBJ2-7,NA,CASSRGTGQGEEQYF,TGTGCCAGTAGTAGGGGAACGGGACAGGGAGAGGAGCAGTACTTC
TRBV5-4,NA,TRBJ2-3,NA,CASSLGLGDTDTQYF,TGTGCCAGCAGCTTGGGGCTAGGGGACACAGATACGCAGTATTTT
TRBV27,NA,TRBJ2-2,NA,CASSWSQGFTGELFF,TGTGCCAGCAGTTGGAGCCAAGGATTCACCGGGGAGCTGTTTTTT
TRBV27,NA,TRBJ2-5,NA,CASSPVTAGLEETQYF,TGTGCCAGCAGTCCCGTCACTGCAGGGTTGGAAGAGACCCAGTACTTC
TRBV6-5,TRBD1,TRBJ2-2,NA,CASRNRGAGTGELFF,TGTGCCAGCAGGAACAGGGGCGCGGGTACCGGGGAGCTGTTTTTT
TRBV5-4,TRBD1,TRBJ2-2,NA,CASSWWGQGVTGELFF,TGTGCCAGCAGCTGGTGGGGACAGGGGGTCACCGGGGAGCTGTTTTTT
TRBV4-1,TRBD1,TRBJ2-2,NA,CASSQVQGVTTGELFF,TGCGCCAGCAGCCAAGTTCAGGGGGTGACCACCGGGGAGCTGTTTTTT
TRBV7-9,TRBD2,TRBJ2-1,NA,CASSPSGRANEQFF,TGTGCCAGCAGCCCTAGCGGGAGAGCGAATGAGCAGTTCTTC
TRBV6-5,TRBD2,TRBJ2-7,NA,CASSYSAGSGDEQYF,TGTGCCAGCAGTTACTCGGCGGGCAGCGGGGACGAGCAGTACTTC
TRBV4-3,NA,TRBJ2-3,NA,CASSQDDSTTQYF,TGCGCCAGCAGCCAAGATGATTCCACAACGCAGTATTTT
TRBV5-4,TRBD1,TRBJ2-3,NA,CASSVQGVNTQYF,TGTGCCAGCAGCGTACAGGGGGTCAATACGCAGTATTTT
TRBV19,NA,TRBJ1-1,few,CASSLGLNTEAFF,TGTGCCAGTAGTCTCGGTCTCAACACTGAAGCTTTCTTT
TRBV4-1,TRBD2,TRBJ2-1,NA,CASSHGLDSDEQFF,TGCGCCAGCAGCCACGGACTAGACTCAGATGAGCAGTTCTTC
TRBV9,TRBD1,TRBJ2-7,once,CASSVTGDFYEQYF,TGTGCCAGCAGCGTTACAGGGGATTTCTACGAGCAGTACTTC
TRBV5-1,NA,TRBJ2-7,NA,CASSPEVEGGTYEQYF,TGCGCCAGCAGCCCAGAGGTGGAGGGAGGTACCTACGAGCAGTACTTC
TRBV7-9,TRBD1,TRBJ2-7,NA,CASSFGEIGQDYEQYF,TGTGCCAGCAGCTTCGGGGAGATAGGACAGGACTACGAGCAGTACTTC
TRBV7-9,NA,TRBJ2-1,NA,CASSLPEGASYNEQFF,TGTGCCAGCAGCTTACCGGAGGGGGCCTCCTACAATGAGCAGTTCTTC
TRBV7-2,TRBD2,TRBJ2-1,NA,CASSLGTSGSDEQFF,TGTGCCAGCAGCTTAGGGACTAGCGGGAGCGATGAGCAGTTCTTC
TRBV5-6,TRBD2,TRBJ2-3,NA,CASSLGTSGGPLTDTQYF,TGTGCCAGCAGCTTGGGTACTAGCGGGGGCCCTCTCACAGATACGCAGTATTTT